Listed below are T cell receptor beta chains from one sample, sequenced in a study of pediatric ulcerative colitis. Only in-frame clones appear in the TCRdb table, and some are missing; sequencing was by immunoSEQ multiplex PCR. The table lists tens of thousands of clones, approximately 74% of them singletons, with around 15% in the top ten. The sample was gut tissue. The receptors come from a boy aged 10-17 years with severe ulcerative colitis. Both conserved end residues are part of each CDR3. Each record gives: CDR3 length, D gene, J gene, V gene, clone size, CDR3 DNA, CDR3 protein. D genes are given only for firm matches. The size entry is marked missing in some rows and otherwise reads once, few, many or a size class.

CDR3 length: 15
D gene: NA
J gene: TRBJ2-2
V gene: TRBV9
clone size: once
CDR3 DNA: TGTGCCAGCAGCGTGATGACGGTGAACACCGGGGAGCTGTTTTTT
CDR3 protein: CASSVMTVNTGELFF

CDR3 length: 13
D gene: TRBD1
J gene: TRBJ1-4
V gene: TRBV6-6
clone size: NA
CDR3 DNA: TGTGCCAGCACCGGGACAGCTAATGAAAAACTGTTTTTT
CDR3 protein: CASTGTANEKLFF

CDR3 length: 17
D gene: NA
J gene: TRBJ2-7
V gene: TRBV2
clone size: NA
CDR3 DNA: TGTGCCAGCAGTTCATCCATGGACTCTATCATTCCCTACGAGCAGTACTTC
CDR3 protein: CASSSSMDSIIPYEQYF

CDR3 length: 16
D gene: TRBD2
J gene: TRBJ2-1
V gene: TRBV12-5
clone size: NA
CDR3 DNA: TGTGCTAGTGGTGCTTATAGCGGGGGGGCCCCCAATGAGCAGTTCTTC
CDR3 protein: CASGAYSGGAPNEQFF

CDR3 length: 14
D gene: TRBD1
J gene: TRBJ1-2
V gene: TRBV6-5
clone size: NA
CDR3 DNA: TGTGCCAGCAGTCCTTACAGGGGGAACTATGGCTACACCTTC
CDR3 protein: CASSPYRGNYGYTF

CDR3 length: 17
D gene: TRBD2
J gene: TRBJ2-2
V gene: TRBV5-1
clone size: NA
CDR3 DNA: TGCGCCAGCAGCCCCATGTGGGGGGGATCGAACACCGGGGAGCTGTTTTTT
CDR3 protein: CASSPMWGGSNTGELFF

CDR3 length: 16
D gene: TRBD1
J gene: TRBJ1-3
V gene: TRBV6-6
clone size: NA
CDR3 DNA: TGTGCCAGCAGTTACTCGAGAGGGGGCAGAGGAAACACCATATATTTT
CDR3 protein: CASSYSRGGRGNTIYF

CDR3 length: 14
D gene: NA
J gene: TRBJ1-2
V gene: TRBV6-1
clone size: NA
CDR3 DNA: TGTGCCAGCAGTATACAAGGCAAGTCTTCTGGCTACACCTTC
CDR3 protein: CASSIQGKSSGYTF

CDR3 length: 16
D gene: NA
J gene: TRBJ2-6
V gene: TRBV5-4
clone size: NA
CDR3 DNA: TGTGCCAGCTACCGGGCTATAAACTCTGGGGCCAACGTCCTGACTTTC
CDR3 protein: CASYRAINSGANVLTF

CDR3 length: 14
D gene: TRBD1
J gene: TRBJ1-6
V gene: TRBV6-5
clone size: few
CDR3 DNA: TGTGCCAGCAGACAGGGGAAGGTCGTCTCACCCCTCCACTTT
CDR3 protein: CASRQGKVVSPLHF

CDR3 length: 15
D gene: TRBD1
J gene: TRBJ2-5
V gene: TRBV6-1
clone size: NA
CDR3 DNA: TGTGCCAGCAGTCAGGGGGCCGGGACCCAAGAGACCCAGTACTTC
CDR3 protein: CASSQGAGTQETQYF

CDR3 length: 11
D gene: NA
J gene: TRBJ2-7
V gene: TRBV28
clone size: NA
CDR3 DNA: TGTGCCAGCAGCTCCCCCCTCGAGCAGTACTTC
CDR3 protein: CASSSPLEQYF

CDR3 length: 17
D gene: TRBD2
J gene: TRBJ2-1
V gene: TRBV15
clone size: few
CDR3 DNA: TGTGCCACCAGCAGAGCCAGGACTAGCGGGGTTTACAATGAGCAGTTCTTC
CDR3 protein: CATSRARTSGVYNEQFF

CDR3 length: 17
D gene: TRBD1
J gene: TRBJ1-2
V gene: TRBV15
clone size: NA
CDR3 DNA: TGTGCCACCAGCAGAGACTCAGGGACAGGGGCTAACTATGGCTACACCTTC
CDR3 protein: CATSRDSGTGANYGYTF

CDR3 length: 16
D gene: TRBD1
J gene: TRBJ1-2
V gene: TRBV19
clone size: medium-sized
CDR3 DNA: TGTGCCAGTAGTTCGCGAAGGACAGGGGGCGCAGATGGCTACACCTTC
CDR3 protein: CASSSRRTGGADGYTF

CDR3 length: 12
D gene: NA
J gene: TRBJ1-2
V gene: TRBV30
clone size: NA
CDR3 DNA: TGTGCCTGGCGGACACCCAACTATGGCTACACCTTC
CDR3 protein: CAWRTPNYGYTF

CDR3 length: 12
D gene: NA
J gene: TRBJ1-2
V gene: TRBV19
clone size: NA
CDR3 DNA: TGTGCCAGTAGTACTCAGTTTCACGGCTACACCTTC
CDR3 protein: CASSTQFHGYTF

CDR3 length: 16
D gene: NA
J gene: TRBJ1-6
V gene: TRBV7-2
clone size: NA
CDR3 DNA: TGTGCCAGCAGGCGTGAGGGGCGGAGGGTAAATTCACCCCTCCACTTT
CDR3 protein: CASRREGRRVNSPLHF

CDR3 length: 13
D gene: NA
J gene: TRBJ2-5
V gene: TRBV27
clone size: NA
CDR3 DNA: TGTGCCAGCAGTTTCAAATACCAAGAGACCCAGTACTTC
CDR3 protein: CASSFKYQETQYF

CDR3 length: 14
D gene: NA
J gene: TRBJ1-1
V gene: TRBV7-8
clone size: NA
CDR3 DNA: TGTGCCAGCCGCAGGGGTCCCGAGGGGGCTGAAGCTTTCTTT
CDR3 protein: CASRRGPEGAEAFF

CDR3 length: 12
D gene: NA
J gene: TRBJ2-7
V gene: TRBV6-5
clone size: NA
CDR3 DNA: TGTGCCAGCAGTCTTATAGCCTACGAGCAGTACTTC
CDR3 protein: CASSLIAYEQYF

CDR3 length: 14
D gene: NA
J gene: TRBJ1-2
V gene: TRBV7-2
clone size: NA
CDR3 DNA: TGTGCCAGCAGCTTACACGCAGGGCCCTATGGCTACACCTTC
CDR3 protein: CASSLHAGPYGYTF

CDR3 length: 16
D gene: NA
J gene: TRBJ1-2
V gene: TRBV4-3
clone size: NA
CDR3 DNA: TGCGCCAGCAGCCCTATGGGGTCCGACAGGTTCTATGGCTACACCTTC
CDR3 protein: CASSPMGSDRFYGYTF

CDR3 length: 12
D gene: NA
J gene: TRBJ2-7
V gene: TRBV7-9
clone size: NA
CDR3 DNA: TGTGCCAGCAGCCTCAGACCCTACGAGCAGTACTTC
CDR3 protein: CASSLRPYEQYF

CDR3 length: 15
D gene: TRBD2
J gene: TRBJ2-1
V gene: TRBV4-3
clone size: NA
CDR3 DNA: TGCGCCAGCAGCCGCACTAGCGGGGCCTACAATGAGCAGTTCTTC
CDR3 protein: CASSRTSGAYNEQFF

CDR3 length: 15
D gene: NA
J gene: TRBJ1-3
V gene: TRBV9
clone size: NA
CDR3 DNA: TGTGCCAGCAGCTTATCGGACGGTTCTGGAAACACCATATATTTT
CDR3 protein: CASSLSDGSGNTIYF

CDR3 length: 11
D gene: NA
J gene: TRBJ2-7
V gene: TRBV2
clone size: NA
CDR3 DNA: TGTGCCAGCGTCCCCCTTCCGGAGCAGTACTTC
CDR3 protein: CASVPLPEQYF

CDR3 length: 14
D gene: TRBD1
J gene: TRBJ1-2
V gene: TRBV5-6
clone size: NA
CDR3 DNA: TGTGCCAGCAGTTTTGGGACAGGTCCTCGGGGCTACACCTTC
CDR3 protein: CASSFGTGPRGYTF

CDR3 length: 13
D gene: NA
J gene: TRBJ1-6
V gene: TRBV27
clone size: NA
CDR3 DNA: TGTGCCAGCAGCGGCCAGAGCAATTCACCCCTCCACTTT
CDR3 protein: CASSGQSNSPLHF

CDR3 length: 15
D gene: NA
J gene: TRBJ1-2
V gene: TRBV6-1
clone size: NA
CDR3 DNA: TGTGCCAGCAGTGCTGAGGGACTGATCAACTATGGCTACACCTTC
CDR3 protein: CASSAEGLINYGYTF

CDR3 length: 14
D gene: NA
J gene: TRBJ2-7
V gene: TRBV11-1
clone size: few
CDR3 DNA: TGTGCCAGCAGCTTAGAGGGACGCACCTACGAGCAGTACTTC
CDR3 protein: CASSLEGRTYEQYF

CDR3 length: 15
D gene: NA
J gene: TRBJ1-5
V gene: TRBV5-6
clone size: NA
CDR3 DNA: TGTGCCAGCAGCTTGAGGTCTGGTTCAGGACAGCCCCAGCATTTT
CDR3 protein: CASSLRSGSGQPQHF

CDR3 length: 15
D gene: NA
J gene: TRBJ1-1
V gene: TRBV7-2
clone size: NA
CDR3 DNA: TGTGCCAGCACCAGGAACGGAGTAATGAACACTGAAGCTTTCTTT
CDR3 protein: CASTRNGVMNTEAFF

CDR3 length: 14
D gene: NA
J gene: TRBJ2-7
V gene: TRBV5-6
clone size: NA
CDR3 DNA: TGTGCCAGCAGCTTGACAGGGGAGGTCTACGAGCAGTACTTC
CDR3 protein: CASSLTGEVYEQYF

CDR3 length: 15
D gene: NA
J gene: TRBJ1-6
V gene: TRBV2
clone size: few
CDR3 DNA: TGTGCCAGCAGTTTCCCCAGGGGTAGGGATTCACCCCTCCACTTT
CDR3 protein: CASSFPRGRDSPLHF

CDR3 length: 17
D gene: NA
J gene: TRBJ2-6
V gene: TRBV12-5
clone size: NA
CDR3 DNA: TGTGCTAGTGGTTTGGTACCCGGGGGCGCTGGGGCCAACGTCCTGACTTTC
CDR3 protein: CASGLVPGGAGANVLTF

CDR3 length: 17
D gene: NA
J gene: TRBJ1-6
V gene: TRBV27
clone size: NA
CDR3 DNA: TGTGCCAGCAGTTGGGCGCGGCTAGGGGCATATTATTCACCCCTCCACTTT
CDR3 protein: CASSWARLGAYYSPLHF

CDR3 length: 15
D gene: TRBD2
J gene: TRBJ2-2
V gene: TRBV2
clone size: NA
CDR3 DNA: TGTGCCAGCATGACGGGACTAGCGGGGACCGGGGAGCTGTTTTTT
CDR3 protein: CASMTGLAGTGELFF

CDR3 length: 13
D gene: TRBD1
J gene: TRBJ1-2
V gene: TRBV4-1
clone size: few
CDR3 DNA: TGCGCCAGCAGCACACAGGGGAACTATGGCTACACCTTC
CDR3 protein: CASSTQGNYGYTF